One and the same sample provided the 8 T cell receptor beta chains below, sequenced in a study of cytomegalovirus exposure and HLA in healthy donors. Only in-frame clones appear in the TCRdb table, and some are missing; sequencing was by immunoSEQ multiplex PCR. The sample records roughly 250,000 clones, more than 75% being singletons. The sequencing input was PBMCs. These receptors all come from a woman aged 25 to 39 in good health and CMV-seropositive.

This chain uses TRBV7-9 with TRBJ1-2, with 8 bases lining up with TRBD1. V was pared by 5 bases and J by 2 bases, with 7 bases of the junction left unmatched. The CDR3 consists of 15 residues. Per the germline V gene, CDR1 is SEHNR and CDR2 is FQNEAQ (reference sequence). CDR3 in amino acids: CASSVGTGANYGYTF. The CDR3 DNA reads TGTGCCAGCAGCGTCGGGACAGGTGCAAACTATGGCTACACCTTC.

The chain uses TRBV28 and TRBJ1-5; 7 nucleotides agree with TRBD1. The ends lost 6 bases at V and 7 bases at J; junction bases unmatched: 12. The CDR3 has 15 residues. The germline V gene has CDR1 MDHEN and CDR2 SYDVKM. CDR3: CASSYTGQVRQPQHF. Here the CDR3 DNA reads TGTGCCAGCAGCTACACTGGACAGGTTAGACAGCCCCAGCATTTT. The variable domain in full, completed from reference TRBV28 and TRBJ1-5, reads DVKVTQSSRYLVKRTGEKVFLECVQDMDHENMFWYRQDPGLGLRLIYFSYDVKMKEKGDIPEGYSVSREKKERFSLILESASTNQTSMYLCASSYTGQVRQPQHFGDGTRLSIL.

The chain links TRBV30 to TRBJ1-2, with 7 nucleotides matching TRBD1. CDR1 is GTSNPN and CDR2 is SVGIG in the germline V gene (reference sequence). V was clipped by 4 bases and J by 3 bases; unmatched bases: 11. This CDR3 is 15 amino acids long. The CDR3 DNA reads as TGTGCCTGGATGAGAATAGGGGGCATGGACTATGGCTACACCTTC. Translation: CAWMRIGGMDYGYTF.

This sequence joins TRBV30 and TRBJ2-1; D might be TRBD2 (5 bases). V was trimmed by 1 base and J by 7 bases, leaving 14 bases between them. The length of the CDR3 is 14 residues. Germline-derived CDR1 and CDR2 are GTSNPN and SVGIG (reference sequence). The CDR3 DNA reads TGTGCCTGGAGTGGTGGACTTCTTTTTAATGAGCAGTTCTTC. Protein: CAWSGGLLFNEQFF.

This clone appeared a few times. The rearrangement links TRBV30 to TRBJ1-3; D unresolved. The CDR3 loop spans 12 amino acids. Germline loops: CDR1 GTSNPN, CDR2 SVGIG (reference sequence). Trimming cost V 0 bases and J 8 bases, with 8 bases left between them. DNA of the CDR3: TGTGCCTGGAGTGTCCGGGGAGACACCATATATTTT. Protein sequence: CAWSVRGDTIYF.

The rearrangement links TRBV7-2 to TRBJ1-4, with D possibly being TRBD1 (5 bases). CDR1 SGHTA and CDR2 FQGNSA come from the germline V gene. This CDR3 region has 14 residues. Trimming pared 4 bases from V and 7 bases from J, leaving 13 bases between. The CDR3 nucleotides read TGTGCCAGCAGCTCCCCCAATCAGGGTGAAAAACTGTTTTTT. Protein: CASSSPNQGEKLFF.

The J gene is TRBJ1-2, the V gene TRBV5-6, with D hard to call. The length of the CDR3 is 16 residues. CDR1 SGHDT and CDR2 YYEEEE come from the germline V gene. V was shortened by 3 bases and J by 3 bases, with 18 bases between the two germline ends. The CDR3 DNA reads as TGTGCCAGCAGCTCTGAAAATCAGAACCTTTACTATGGCTACACCTTC. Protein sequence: CASSSENQNLYYGYTF.

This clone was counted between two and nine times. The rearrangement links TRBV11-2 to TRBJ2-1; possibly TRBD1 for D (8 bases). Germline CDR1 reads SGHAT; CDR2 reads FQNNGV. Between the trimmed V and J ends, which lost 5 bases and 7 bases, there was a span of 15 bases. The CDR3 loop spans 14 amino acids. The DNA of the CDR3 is TGTGCCAGCAGCCATTACAGGGGGGGAAATGAGCAGTTCTTC. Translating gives CASSHYRGGNEQFF.